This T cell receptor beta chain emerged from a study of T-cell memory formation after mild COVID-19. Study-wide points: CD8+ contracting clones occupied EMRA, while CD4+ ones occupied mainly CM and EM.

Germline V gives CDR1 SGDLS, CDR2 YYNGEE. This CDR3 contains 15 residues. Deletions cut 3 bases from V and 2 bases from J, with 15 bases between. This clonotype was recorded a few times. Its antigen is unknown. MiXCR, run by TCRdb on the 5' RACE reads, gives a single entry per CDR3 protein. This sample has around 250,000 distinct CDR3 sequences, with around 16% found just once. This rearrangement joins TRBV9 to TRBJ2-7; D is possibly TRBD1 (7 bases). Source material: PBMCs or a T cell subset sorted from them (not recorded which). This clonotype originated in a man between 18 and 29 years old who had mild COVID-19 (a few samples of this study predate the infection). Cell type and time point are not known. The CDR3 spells CASSAGGTQTYEQYF. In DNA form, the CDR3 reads TGTGCCAGCAGCGCAGGGGGGACTCAAACCTACGAGCAGTACTTC.